The 3 T cell receptor beta chains presented below share a single source sample, sequenced in a study of long-term antiretroviral therapy in people with HIV. Sequencing used immunoSEQ v3.0 at survey level. Assay used: immunoSEQ multiplex PCR; TCRdb lists only in-frame clones, some missing. The repertoire holds fewer than 40,000 clones, 79% seen once, with 3% to 3.5% in the top ten. This sample comprised unsorted PBMCs, obtained 1.9 years after starting antiretroviral therapy. The receptors come from a man between 18 and 29 years old with HIV.

The gene calls are TRBV2 and TRBJ1-5, with TRBD1 matching 9 bases. J gave up 6 bases and V 7 bases, and 10 bases lay outside the gene matches. Germline V gene data show CDR1 as SNHLY and CDR2 as FYNNEI. This CDR3 has 15 amino acids. CDR3 loop: CASNQRDRAGQPQHF. DNA of the CDR3: TGTGCCAGCAACCAAAGGGACAGGGCTGGTCAGCCCCAGCATTTT.

This clone showed up just once. The rearrangement joins TRBV7-2 to TRBJ1-1; D ambiguous. The V end lost 0 bases, the J end lost 5 bases, and 10 bases lay between the germline ends. CDR3 length: 14 residues. Germline CDR1 is SGHTA and CDR2 is FQGNSA. The CDR3: CASSLAAAGTEAFF. The CDR3 region has the DNA TGTGCCAGCAGCTTAGCGGCAGCCGGGACTGAAGCTTTCTTT.

CDR3 sequence reads: CSVEVGTGTEQYF. CDR3 in DNA: TGCAGCGTTGAAGTGGGGACAGGGACCGAGCAGTACTTC. The rearrangement links TRBV29-1 to TRBJ2-7, with 9 nucleotides matching TRBD1. Trimming at V came to 1 base and at J to 6 bases, leaving 4 bases not matched to a gene. CDR3 length: 13 residues. Germline V lookup: CDR1 SQVTM, CDR2 ANQGSEA.